This T cell receptor (beta chain) was captured in a study of chemoradiotherapy in HPV16-positive cancers. Repeated repertoire sampling spanned the course of chemoradiotherapy. The germline V gene has CDR1 GTSNPN and CDR2 SVGIG (reference sequence). This CDR3 comprises 15 residues. The ends lost 2 bases at V and 4 bases at J; junction bases unmatched: 8. This clone was counted between two and nine times. Sequenced by immunoSEQ multiplex PCR; TCRdb stores in-frame clones only, minus some. The table lists thousands of clones, around two thirds of them singletons. The genes are TRBV30 and TRBJ2-5; 9 positions agree with TRBD2. Collection of the sample occurred from a patient who underwent chemoradiotherapy. This clonotype was sampled from a human donor with HPV-associated anogenital cancer. CDR3 residues: CAWSLLAGPVETQYF. In DNA, the CDR3 is TGTGCCTGGAGTTTGCTAGCGGGGCCGGTAGAGACCCAGTACTTC.